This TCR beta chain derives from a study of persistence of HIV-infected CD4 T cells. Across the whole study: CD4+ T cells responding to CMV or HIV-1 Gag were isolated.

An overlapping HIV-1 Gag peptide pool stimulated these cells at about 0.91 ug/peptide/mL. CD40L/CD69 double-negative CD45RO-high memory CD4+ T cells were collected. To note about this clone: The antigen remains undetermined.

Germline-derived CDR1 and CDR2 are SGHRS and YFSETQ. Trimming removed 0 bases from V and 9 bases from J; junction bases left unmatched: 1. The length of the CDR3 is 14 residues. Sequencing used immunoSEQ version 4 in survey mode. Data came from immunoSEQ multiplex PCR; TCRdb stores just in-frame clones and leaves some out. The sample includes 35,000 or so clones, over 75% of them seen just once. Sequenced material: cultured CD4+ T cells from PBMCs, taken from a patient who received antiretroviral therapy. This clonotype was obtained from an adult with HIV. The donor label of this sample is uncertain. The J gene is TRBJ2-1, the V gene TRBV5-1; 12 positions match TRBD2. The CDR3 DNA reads TGCGCCAGCAGCTTGGCTAGCGGGGGGGTTGAGCAGTTCTTC. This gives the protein CASSLASGGVEQFF. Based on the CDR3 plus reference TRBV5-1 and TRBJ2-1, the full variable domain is KAGVTQTPRYLIKTRGQQVTLSCSPISGHRSVSWYQQTPGQGLQFLFEYFSETQRNKGNFPGRFSGRQFSNSRSEMNVSTLELGDSALYLCASSLASGGVEQFFGPGTRLTVL.